Listed below are T cell receptor beta chains from one sample, sequenced in a study of blood T cell repertoires in COVID-19. Repertoires were generated with immunoSEQ multiplex PCR, while TCRdb's copy carries only in-frame clones and drops some. This table has about 74,000 clones, about 80% appearing once. Sequences were obtained from peripheral blood. All receptors derive from a human donor in a cohort sampled during active COVID-19. The CDR3 runs from the conserved cysteine through the conserved F or W. D genes are given only for firm matches. The size of a clone is reported for some rows only, either as once, few or many, or as a class for expanded clones.

-	TRBV6-5	TRBJ2-1	TRBD1	TGTGCCAGCAGTTACAGGGGGCCCCTCTACAATGAGCAGTTCTTC	CASSYRGPLYNEQFF
-	TRBV19	TRBJ2-7	TRBD2	TGTGCCAGTAGTACAACACTAGCGGGAGCCTCCTACGAGCAGTACTTC	CASSTTLAGASYEQYF
-	TRBV27	TRBJ2-5	-	TGTGCCAGCAGTCAGGACGGCGGGGAGACCCAGTACTTC	CASSQDGGETQYF
-	TRBV28	TRBJ2-5	TRBD2	TGTGCCAGCACCCAACTAGCGGGCGGGGAGACCCAGTACTTC	CASTQLAGGETQYF
-	TRBV5-5	TRBJ1-2	-	TGTGCCAGCAGCTTGGACGAGGGCTCTATAGGCTACACCTTC	CASSLDEGSIGYTF
-	TRBV2	TRBJ1-2	-	TGTGCCAGCATCCAGGGGAAGTCGGGTAACTATGGCTACACCTTC	CASIQGKSGNYGYTF
once	TRBV3-1/TRBV3-2	TRBJ2-2	TRBD1	TGTGCCAGCAGCCCCTATTTACAGGGGACCACGAACACCGGGGAGCTGTTTTTT	CASSPYLQGTTNTGELFF
-	TRBV11-3	TRBJ2-1	TRBD2	TGTGCCAGCAGCTCGACTAGCGGGAGTTTTGAGCAGTTCTTC	CASSSTSGSFEQFF
-	TRBV7-2	TRBJ1-3	-	TGTGCCAGCAGAAAAGATTTCGCGTCTGGAAACACCATATATTTT	CASRKDFASGNTIYF
-	TRBV5-1	TRBJ2-1	-	TGCGCCAGCAGCTTGGCCTTCAATGAGCAGTTCTTC	CASSLAFNEQFF
-	TRBV3-1/TRBV3-2	TRBJ2-7	TRBD1	TGTGCCAGCAGCCAAGCCGGACAGGGTCCCTACGAGCAGTACTTC	CASSQAGQGPYEQYF
-	TRBV6-6	TRBJ2-7	TRBD1	TGTGCCAGCAGGCCTCCCGGGACAGGTAACGAGCAGTACTTC	CASRPPGTGNEQYF
-	TRBV11-2	TRBJ2-1	-	TGTGCCAGCAGCTTAAACCCCCCGGGGGTAAGCCACAATGAGCAGTTCTTC	CASSLNPPGVSHNEQFF
-	TRBV5-6	TRBJ1-2	TRBD1	TGTGCCAGCAGCTTGGGACAGGGGGTTTCTTGGGGCTACACCTTC	CASSLGQGVSWGYTF
-	TRBV4-3	TRBJ2-7	TRBD2	TGCGCCAGCAGCCTTAACGGGAGGACCTACGAGCAGTACTTC	CASSLNGRTYEQYF
-	TRBV5-1	TRBJ2-7	TRBD2	TGCGCCAGCAGCTTGGGGGGACTAGCGGCCTACGAGCAGTACTTC	CASSLGGLAAYEQYF
-	TRBV6-4	TRBJ1-5	-	TGTGCCAGGTGGGGGGGGGCCCGCCTCTGGCATTTT	CARWGGARLWHF
-	TRBV28	TRBJ2-2	-	TGTGCCAGCAGCTCGGGACTCGCATACACCGGGGAGCTGTTTTTT	CASSSGLAYTGELFF
-	TRBV6-4	TRBJ2-7	-	TGTGCCAGCAGGGAGACTAGTTTCGAGCAGTACTTC	CASRETSFEQYF
-	TRBV7-9	TRBJ2-4	TRBD1	TGTGCCAGCAGCTCAGGTCCGGGACAGGGAAACATTCAGTACTTC	CASSSGPGQGNIQYF
few	TRBV5-4	TRBJ1-2	-	TGTGCCAGCAGCTCCGGCTATGGCTACACCTTC	CASSSGYGYTF
-	TRBV30	TRBJ2-7	TRBD2	TGTGCCTGGGATAGGACTAGCGGGAATTACGAGCAGTACTTC	CAWDRTSGNYEQYF
-	TRBV10-3	TRBJ1-1	-	TGTGCCATCAGTGAATCGGGTCAGTTCGTTGAAGCTTTCTTT	CAISESGQFVEAFF
-	TRBV1	TRBJ2-2	-	TGCACCAGCAGCCAAGATGAGGGAGTTGGGGAGCTGTTTTTT	CTSSQDEGVGELFF
-	TRBV12-5	TRBJ1-6	-	TGTGCTAGTGGTTCCCACCCCCTAAGACAGCTCGATAATTCACCCCTCCACTTT	CASGSHPLRQLDNSPLHF
-	TRBV3-1/TRBV3-2	TRBJ2-5	-	TGTGCCAGCAAGGGGATATCGGCCAGGACCCAGTACTTC	CASKGISARTQYF
-	TRBV25-1	TRBJ2-7	-	TGTGCCAGCATAGGACACCCCTACGAGCAGTACTTC	CASIGHPYEQYF
-	TRBV28	TRBJ1-6	TRBD1	TGTGCCAGCAGTTTAACAGGGGGGCCTTCGGATAATTCACCCCTCCACTTT	CASSLTGGPSDNSPLHF
-	TRBV7-2	TRBJ1-5	-	TGTGCCAGCAGCCGATGGGCGCCTCAGCCCCAGCATTTT	CASSRWAPQPQHF
-	TRBV19	TRBJ1-2	-	TGTGCCAGTAGTATAGCCCAGGAATTCAACTATGGCTACACCTTC	CASSIAQEFNYGYTF
-	TRBV24-1	TRBJ2-3	TRBD2	TGTGCCACCAGTGATTTGCAAATCTCTAGCGGGAGTCTGAGGCAGTATTTT	CATSDLQISSGSLRQYF
-	TRBV6-4	TRBJ1-1	-	TGTGCCAGCAGAGTGACTGAGAACACTGAAGCTTTCTTT	CASRVTENTEAFF
once	TRBV7-9	TRBJ2-7	TRBD1	TGTGCCAGCAGCTTAGACGGCGACAGGGCCGCCGAGCAGTACTTC	CASSLDGDRAAEQYF
few	TRBV7-2	TRBJ2-1	TRBD2	TGTGCCAGCAGCTCTGCGGGGGTCGATGAGCAGTTCTTC	CASSSAGVDEQFF
-	TRBV6-7	TRBJ2-3	TRBD2	TGTGCCAGCAGTTACACGGGGGGAGGGGCAGATACGCAGTATTTT	CASSYTGGGADTQYF
-	TRBV27	TRBJ1-2	TRBD1	TGTGCCAGCAGTTTCAGGGACAGCTATGGCTACACCTTC	CASSFRDSYGYTF